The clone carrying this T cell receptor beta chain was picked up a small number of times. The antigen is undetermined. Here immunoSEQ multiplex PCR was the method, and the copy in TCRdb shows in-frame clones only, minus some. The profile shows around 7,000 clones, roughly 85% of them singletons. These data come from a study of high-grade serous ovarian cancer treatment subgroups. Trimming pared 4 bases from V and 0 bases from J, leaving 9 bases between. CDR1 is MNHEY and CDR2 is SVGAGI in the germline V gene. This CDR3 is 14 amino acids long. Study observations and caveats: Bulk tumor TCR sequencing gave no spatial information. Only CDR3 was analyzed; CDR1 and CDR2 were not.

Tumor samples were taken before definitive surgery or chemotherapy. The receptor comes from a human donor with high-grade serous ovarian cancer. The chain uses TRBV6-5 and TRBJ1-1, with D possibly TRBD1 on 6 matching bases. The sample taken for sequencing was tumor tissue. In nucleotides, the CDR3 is TGTGCCAGCAGTTCCCAGGGGATGAACACTGAAGCTTTCTTT. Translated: CASSSQGMNTEAFF.